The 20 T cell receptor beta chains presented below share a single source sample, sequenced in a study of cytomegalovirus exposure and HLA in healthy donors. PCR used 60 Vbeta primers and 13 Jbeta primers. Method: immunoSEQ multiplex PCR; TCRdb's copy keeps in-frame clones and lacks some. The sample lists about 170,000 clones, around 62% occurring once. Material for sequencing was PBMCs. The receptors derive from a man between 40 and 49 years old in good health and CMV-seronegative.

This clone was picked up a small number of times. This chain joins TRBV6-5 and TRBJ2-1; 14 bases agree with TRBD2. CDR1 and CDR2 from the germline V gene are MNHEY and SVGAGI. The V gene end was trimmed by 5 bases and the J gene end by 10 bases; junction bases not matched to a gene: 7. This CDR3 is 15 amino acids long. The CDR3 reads CASSRSGLAGEEQFF. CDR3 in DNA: TGTGCCAGCAGTCGCTCGGGACTAGCGGGAGAGGAGCAGTTCTTC.

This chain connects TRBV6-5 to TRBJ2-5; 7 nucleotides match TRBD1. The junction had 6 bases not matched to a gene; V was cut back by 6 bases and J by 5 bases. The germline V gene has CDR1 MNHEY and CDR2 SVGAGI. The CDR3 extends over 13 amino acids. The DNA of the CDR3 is TGTGCCAGCAGGACAGGGCTACCCGAGACCCAGTACTTC. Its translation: CASRTGLPETQYF.

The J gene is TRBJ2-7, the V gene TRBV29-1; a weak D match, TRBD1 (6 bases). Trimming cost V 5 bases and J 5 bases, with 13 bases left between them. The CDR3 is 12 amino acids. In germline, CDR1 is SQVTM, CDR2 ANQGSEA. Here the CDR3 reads CSVLRGVDEQYF. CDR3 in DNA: TGCAGCGTTCTCAGGGGAGTAGACGAGCAGTACTTC.

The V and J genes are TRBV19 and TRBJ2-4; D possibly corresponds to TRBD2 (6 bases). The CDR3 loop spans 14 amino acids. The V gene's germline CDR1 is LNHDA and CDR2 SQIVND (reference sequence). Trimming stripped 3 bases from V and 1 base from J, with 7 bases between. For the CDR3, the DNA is TGTGCCAGTAGTATTGGGGGGGCCAAAAACATTCAGTACTTC. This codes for CASSIGGAKNIQYF.

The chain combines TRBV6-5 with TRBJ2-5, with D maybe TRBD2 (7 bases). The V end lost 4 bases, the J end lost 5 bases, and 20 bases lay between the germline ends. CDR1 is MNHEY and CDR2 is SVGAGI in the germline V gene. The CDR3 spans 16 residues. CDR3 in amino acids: CASSSGGARQLETQYF. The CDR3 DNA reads TGTGCCAGCAGTTCTGGGGGGGCCAGGCAGTTGGAGACCCAGTACTTC.

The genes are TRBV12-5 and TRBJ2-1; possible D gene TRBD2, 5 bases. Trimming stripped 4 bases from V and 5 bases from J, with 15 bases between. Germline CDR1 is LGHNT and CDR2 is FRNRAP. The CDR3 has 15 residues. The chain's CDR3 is CASGSGSGYDNEQFF. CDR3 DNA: TGTGCTAGTGGTTCGGGATCGGGCTACGACAATGAGCAGTTCTTC. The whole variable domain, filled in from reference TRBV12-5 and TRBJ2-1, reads DARVTQTPRHKVTEMGQEVTMRCQPILGHNTVFWYRQTMMQGLELLAYFRNRAPLDDSGMPKDRFSAEMPDATLATLKIQPSEPRDSAVYFCASGSGSGYDNEQFFGPGTRLTVL.

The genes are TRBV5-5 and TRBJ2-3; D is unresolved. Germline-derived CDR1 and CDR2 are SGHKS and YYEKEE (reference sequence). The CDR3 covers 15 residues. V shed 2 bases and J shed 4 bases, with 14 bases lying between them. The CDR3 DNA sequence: TGTGCCAGCAGCTTCCTGACCGACTTTTCAGATACGCAGTATTTT. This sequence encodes CASSFLTDFSDTQYF.

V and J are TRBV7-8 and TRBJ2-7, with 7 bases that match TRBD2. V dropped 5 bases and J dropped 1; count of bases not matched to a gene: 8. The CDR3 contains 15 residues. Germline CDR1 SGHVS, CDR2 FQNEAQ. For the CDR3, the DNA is TGTGCCAGCAGCCCTCCGGCGGGAGCGTCCTACGAGCAGTACTTC. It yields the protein CASSPPAGASYEQYF.

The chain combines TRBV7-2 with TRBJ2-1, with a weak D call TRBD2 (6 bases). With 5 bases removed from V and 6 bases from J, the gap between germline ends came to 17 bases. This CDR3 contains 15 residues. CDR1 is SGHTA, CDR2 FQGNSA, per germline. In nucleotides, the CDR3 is TGTGCCAGCAGCCGCCCAAGTGGGGGGTCCAATGAGCAGTTCTTC. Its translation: CASSRPSGGSNEQFF.

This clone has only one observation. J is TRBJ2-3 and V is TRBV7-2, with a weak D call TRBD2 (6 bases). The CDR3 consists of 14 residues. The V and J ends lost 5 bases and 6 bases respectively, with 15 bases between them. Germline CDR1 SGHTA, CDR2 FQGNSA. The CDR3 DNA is TGTGCCAGCAGCCCCGGGAGAACCCCCGATACGCAGTATTTT. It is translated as CASSPGRTPDTQYF. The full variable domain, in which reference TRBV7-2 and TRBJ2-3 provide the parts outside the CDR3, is GAGVSQSPSNKVTEKGKDVELRCDPISGHTALYWYRQSLGQGLEFLIYFQGNSAPDKSGLPSDRFSAERTGGSVSTLTIQRTQQEDSAVYLCASSPGRTPDTQYFGPGTRLTVL.

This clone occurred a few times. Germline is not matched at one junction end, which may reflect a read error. The CDR3 spells CASSLQGRGPQNF. The CDR3, as DNA: TGTGCCAGCAGTCTCCAGGGGAGGGGCCCACAAAACTTC. The rearrangement uses TRBV27 and TRBJ2-5; TRBD2 might be the D (7 bases). Germline CDR1 MNHEY, CDR2 SMNVEV (reference sequence). The CDR3 contains 13 residues.

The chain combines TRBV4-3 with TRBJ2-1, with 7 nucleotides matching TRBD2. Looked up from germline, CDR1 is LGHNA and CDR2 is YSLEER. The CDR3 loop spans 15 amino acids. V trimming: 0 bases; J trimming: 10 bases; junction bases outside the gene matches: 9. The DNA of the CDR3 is TGCGCCAGCAGCCAAGATTTAAATCGACTAGCCGAGCAGTTCTTC. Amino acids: CASSQDLNRLAEQFF.

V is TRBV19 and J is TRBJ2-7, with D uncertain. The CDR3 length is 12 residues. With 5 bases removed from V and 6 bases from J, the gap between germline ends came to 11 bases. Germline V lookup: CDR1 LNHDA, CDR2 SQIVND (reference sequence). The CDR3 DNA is TGTGCCAGTAGTCTCAGCGTCGGCGAGCAGTACTTC. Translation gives CASSLSVGEQYF.

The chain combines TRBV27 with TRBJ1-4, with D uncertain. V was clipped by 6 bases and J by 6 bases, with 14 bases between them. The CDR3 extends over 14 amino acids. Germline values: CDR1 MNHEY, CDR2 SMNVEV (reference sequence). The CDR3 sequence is CASRGGQPHEKLFF. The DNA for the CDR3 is TGTGCCAGCAGGGGAGGGCAGCCCCATGAAAAACTGTTTTTT.

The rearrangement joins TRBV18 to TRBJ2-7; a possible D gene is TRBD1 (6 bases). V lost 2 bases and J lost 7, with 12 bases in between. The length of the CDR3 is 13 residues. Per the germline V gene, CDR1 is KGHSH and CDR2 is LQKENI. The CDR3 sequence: CASSPIQGREQYF. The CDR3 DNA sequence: TGTGCCAGCTCACCAATACAGGGAAGGGAGCAGTACTTC.

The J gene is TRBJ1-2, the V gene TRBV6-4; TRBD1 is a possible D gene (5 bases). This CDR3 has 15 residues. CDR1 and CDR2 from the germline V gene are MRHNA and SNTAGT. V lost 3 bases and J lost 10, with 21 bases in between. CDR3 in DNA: TGTGCCAGCAGTGAATCAGGGCAGCCTATTTACGACTACACCTTC. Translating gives CASSESGQPIYDYTF.

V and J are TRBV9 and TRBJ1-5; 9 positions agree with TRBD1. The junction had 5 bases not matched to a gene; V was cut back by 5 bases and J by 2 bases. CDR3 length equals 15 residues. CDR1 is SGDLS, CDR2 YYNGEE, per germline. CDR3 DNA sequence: TGTGCCAGCAGGGTTTGGACAGGGGGCAATCAGCCCCAGCATTTT. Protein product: CASRVWTGGNQPQHF.

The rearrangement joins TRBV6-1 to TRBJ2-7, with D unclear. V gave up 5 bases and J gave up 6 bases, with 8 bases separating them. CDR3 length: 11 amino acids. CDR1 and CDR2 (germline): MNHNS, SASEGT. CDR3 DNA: TGTGCCAGCAGTATAGATTCCGAGCAGTACTTC. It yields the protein CASSIDSEQYF.

The CDR3, as DNA: TGTGCCAGCTCACCAGAGACAGGGTTTGAACTGTTTTTT. The encoded protein is CASSPETGFELFF. The gene calls are TRBV18 and TRBJ1-4, with 7 bases identical to TRBD1. CDR3 length equals 13 residues. Germline assignment: CDR1 KGHSH and CDR2 LQKENI. J gave up 12 bases and V 2 bases, and 6 bases lay outside the gene matches. Complete variable domain (other parts from reference TRBV18 and TRBJ1-4): NAGVMQNPRHLVRRRGQEARLRCSPMKGHSHVYWYRQLPEEGLKFMVYLQKENIIDESGMPKERFSAEFPKEGPSILRIQQVVRGDSAAYFCASSPETGFELFFGSGTQLSVL.

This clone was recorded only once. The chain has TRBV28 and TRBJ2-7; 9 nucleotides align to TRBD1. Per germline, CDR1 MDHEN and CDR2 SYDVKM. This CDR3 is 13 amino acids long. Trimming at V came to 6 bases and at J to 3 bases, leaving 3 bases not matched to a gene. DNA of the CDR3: TGTGCCAGCAGGGGACAGGGTCGCTACGAGCAGTACTTC. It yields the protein CASRGQGRYEQYF. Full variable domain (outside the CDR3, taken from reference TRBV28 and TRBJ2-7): DVKVTQSSRYLVKRTGEKVFLECVQDMDHENMFWYRQDPGLGLRLIYFSYDVKMKEKGDIPEGYSVSREKKERFSLILESASTNQTSMYLCASRGQGRYEQYFGPGTRLTVT.